The present entry profiles one T cell receptor beta chain with its context. Clones were read by immunoSEQ multiplex PCR, and TCRdb kept only the in-frame ones, dropping some. The sample includes roughly 230,000 clones, roughly 90% of them seen just once. This CDR3 contains 14 residues. The germline gives CDR1 LNHDA, CDR2 SQIVND (reference sequence). V lost 3 bases and J lost 2; bases outside the gene matches: 2. The sample belongs to a study of blood T cell repertoires in COVID-19. Sequenced input: peripheral blood. J is TRBJ2-5 and V is TRBV19, with 8 bases identical to TRBD1. This TCR derives from a human donor in a cohort sampled during active COVID-19. This CDR3 is CASSIRQGQETQYF. CDR3 DNA: TGTGCCAGTAGTATCAGACAGGGGCAAGAGACCCAGTACTTC. Based on the CDR3 plus reference TRBV19 and TRBJ2-5, the full variable domain is DGGITQSPKYLFRKEGQNVTLSCEQNLNHDAMYWYRQDPGQGLRLIYYSQIVNDFQKGDIAEGYSVSREKKESFPLTVTSAQKNPTAFYLCASSIRQGQETQYFGPGTRLLVL.